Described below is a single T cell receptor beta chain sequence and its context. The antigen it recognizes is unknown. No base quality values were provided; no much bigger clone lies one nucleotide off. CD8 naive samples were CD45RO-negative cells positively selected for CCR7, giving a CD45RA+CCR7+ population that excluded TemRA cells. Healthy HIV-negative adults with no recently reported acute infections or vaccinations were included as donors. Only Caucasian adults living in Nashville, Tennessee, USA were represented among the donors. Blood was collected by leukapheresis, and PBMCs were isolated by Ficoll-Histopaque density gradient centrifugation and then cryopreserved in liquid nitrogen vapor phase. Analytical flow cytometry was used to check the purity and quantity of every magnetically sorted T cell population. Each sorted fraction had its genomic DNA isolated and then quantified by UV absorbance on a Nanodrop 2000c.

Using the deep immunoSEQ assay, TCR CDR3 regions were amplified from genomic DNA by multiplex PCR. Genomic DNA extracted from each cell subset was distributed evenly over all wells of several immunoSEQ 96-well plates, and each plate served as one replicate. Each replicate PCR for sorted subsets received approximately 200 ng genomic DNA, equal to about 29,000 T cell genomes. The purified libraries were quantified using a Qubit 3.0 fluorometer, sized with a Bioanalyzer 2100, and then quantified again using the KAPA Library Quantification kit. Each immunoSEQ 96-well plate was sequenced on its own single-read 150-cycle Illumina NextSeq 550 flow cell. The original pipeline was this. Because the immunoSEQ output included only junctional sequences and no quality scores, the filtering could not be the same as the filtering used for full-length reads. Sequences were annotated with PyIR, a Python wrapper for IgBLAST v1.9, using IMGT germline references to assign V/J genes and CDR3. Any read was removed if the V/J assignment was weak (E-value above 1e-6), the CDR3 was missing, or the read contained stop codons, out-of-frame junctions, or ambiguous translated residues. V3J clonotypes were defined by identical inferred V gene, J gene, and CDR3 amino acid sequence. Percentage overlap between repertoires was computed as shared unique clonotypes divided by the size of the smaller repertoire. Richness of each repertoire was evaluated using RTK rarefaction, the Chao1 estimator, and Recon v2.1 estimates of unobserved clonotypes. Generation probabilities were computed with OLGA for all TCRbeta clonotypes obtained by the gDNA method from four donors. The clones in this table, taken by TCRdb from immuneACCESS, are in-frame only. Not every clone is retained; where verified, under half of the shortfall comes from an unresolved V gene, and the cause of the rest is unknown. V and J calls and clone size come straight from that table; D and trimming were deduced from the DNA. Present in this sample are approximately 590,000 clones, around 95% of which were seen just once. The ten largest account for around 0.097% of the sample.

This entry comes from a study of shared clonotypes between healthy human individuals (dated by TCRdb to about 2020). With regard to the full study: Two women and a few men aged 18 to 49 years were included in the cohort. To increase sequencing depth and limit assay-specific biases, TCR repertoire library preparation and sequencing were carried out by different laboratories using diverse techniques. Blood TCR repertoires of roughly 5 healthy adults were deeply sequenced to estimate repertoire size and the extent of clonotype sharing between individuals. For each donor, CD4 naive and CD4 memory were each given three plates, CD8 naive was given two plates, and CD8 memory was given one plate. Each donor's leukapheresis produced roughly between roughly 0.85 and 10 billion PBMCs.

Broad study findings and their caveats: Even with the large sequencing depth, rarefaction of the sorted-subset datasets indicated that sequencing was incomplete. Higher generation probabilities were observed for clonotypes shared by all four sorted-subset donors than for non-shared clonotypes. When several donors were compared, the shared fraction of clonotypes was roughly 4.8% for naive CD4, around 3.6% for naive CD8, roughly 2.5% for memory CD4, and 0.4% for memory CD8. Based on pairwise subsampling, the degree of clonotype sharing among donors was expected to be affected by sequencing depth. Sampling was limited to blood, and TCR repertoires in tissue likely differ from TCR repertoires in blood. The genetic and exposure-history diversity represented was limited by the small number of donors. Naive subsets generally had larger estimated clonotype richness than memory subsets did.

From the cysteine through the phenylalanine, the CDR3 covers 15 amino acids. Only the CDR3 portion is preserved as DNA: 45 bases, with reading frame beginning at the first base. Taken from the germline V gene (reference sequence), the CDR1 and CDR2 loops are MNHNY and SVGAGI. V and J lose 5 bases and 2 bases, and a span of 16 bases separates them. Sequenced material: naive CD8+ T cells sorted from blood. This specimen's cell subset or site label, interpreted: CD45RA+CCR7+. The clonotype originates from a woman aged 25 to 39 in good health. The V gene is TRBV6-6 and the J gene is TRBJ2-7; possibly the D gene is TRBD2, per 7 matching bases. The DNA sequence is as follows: TGTGCCAGCAGTCAGTTTAGGGGGGGGCCCTACGAGCAGTACTTC. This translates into CASSQFRGGPYEQYF.